This TCR beta chain originates from a study of blood T cell repertoires in COVID-19. Whole-study context: The samples span acute and convalescent COVID-19 from the United States, Italy and Spain. T cells, B-cell-depleted T cells, or PBMCs supplied cDNA or gDNA.

In germline, CDR1 is SGHDT, CDR2 YYEEEE. The V gene lost 4 bases and the J gene lost 2 bases, with 13 bases spanning the gap. The CDR3 runs to 15 residues. The repertoire was sequenced with immunoSEQ multiplex PCR; TCRdb's copy has only in-frame clones and lacks some. The sample consists of 270,000 or so clones, roughly 89% of them appearing once. V and J are TRBV5-6 and TRBJ1-5; D is undetermined. Source material: peripheral blood. The clonotype was recovered from a woman aged 25 to 39 with COVID-19, enrolled during active disease. CDR3 nucleotides: TGTGCCAGCAGCCCCTCCACCCTAGGCAATCAGCCCCAGCATTTT. It translates to CASSPSTLGNQPQHF.